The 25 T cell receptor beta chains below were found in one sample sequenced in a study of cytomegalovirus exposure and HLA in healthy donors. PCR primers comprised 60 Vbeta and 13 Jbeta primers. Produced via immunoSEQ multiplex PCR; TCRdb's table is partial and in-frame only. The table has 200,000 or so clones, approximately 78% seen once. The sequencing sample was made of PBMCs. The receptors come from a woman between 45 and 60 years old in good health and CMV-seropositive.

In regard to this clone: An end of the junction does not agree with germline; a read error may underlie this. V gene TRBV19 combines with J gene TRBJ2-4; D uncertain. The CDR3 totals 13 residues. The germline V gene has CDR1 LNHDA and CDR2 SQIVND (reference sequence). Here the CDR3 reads CASSIRPVNSQYF. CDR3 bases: TGTGCCAGTAGTATACGGCCTGTAAACAGTCAGTACTTC.

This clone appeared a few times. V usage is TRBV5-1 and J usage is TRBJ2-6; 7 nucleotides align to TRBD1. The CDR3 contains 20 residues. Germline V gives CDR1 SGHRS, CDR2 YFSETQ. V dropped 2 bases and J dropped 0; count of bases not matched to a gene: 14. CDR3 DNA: TGCGCCAGCAGCTTAGAACCGACAGGGCTTCCCTTCTCTGGGGCCAACGTCCTGACTTTC. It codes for CASSLEPTGLPFSGANVLTF.

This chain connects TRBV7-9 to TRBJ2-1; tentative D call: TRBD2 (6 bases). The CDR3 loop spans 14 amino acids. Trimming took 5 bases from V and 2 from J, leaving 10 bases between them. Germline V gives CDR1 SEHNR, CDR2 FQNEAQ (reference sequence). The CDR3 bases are TGTGCCAGCAGCCCCCCGGGGGCCTACAATGAGCAGTTCTTC. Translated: CASSPPGAYNEQFF.

Here the CDR3 DNA reads TGTGCCAGCAGTGAAGCGGTGGGGACAGGGAGATCCTACGAGCAGTACTTC. Its translation is CASSEAVGTGRSYEQYF. The V call is TRBV2, the J call TRBJ2-7, with TRBD1 identical over 9 bases. CDR1 and CDR2 (germline): SNHLY, FYNNEI. This CDR3 region has 17 residues. With 0 bases clipped from V and 1 base from J, the junction kept 7 bases outside the gene matches.

The DNA of the CDR3 is TGTGCCAGCTCACCGGACAGGGAGGCTTACGAGCAGTACTTC. This encodes CASSPDREAYEQYF. This rearrangement joins TRBV18 to TRBJ2-7; 8 nucleotides agree with TRBD1. The CDR3 totals 14 residues. V gave up 3 bases and J gave up 4 bases; unmatched junction bases: 5. CDR1 and CDR2 from the germline V gene are KGHSH and LQKENI.

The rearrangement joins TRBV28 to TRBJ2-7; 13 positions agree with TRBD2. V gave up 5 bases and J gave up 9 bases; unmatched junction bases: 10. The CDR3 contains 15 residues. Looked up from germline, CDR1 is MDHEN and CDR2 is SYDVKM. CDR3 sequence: CASSPGTSGVLAQYF. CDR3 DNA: TGTGCCAGCAGTCCCGGGACTAGCGGGGTCTTGGCGCAGTACTTC.

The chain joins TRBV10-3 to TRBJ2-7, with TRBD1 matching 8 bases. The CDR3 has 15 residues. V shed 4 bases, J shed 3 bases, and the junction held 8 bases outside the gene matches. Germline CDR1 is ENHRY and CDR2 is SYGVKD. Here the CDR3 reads CAISVPPDRVYEQYF. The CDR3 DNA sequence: TGTGCCATCAGTGTGCCCCCGGACAGGGTCTACGAGCAGTACTTC.

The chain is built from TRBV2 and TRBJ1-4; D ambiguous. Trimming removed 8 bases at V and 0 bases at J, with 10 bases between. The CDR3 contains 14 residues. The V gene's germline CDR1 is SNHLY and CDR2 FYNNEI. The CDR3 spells CASQRRPTNEKLFF. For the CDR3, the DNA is TGTGCCAGCCAAAGGAGGCCAACTAATGAAAAACTGTTTTTT. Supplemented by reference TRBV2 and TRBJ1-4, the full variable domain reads EPEVTQTPSHQVTQMGQEVILRCVPISNHLYFYWYRQILGQKVEFLVSFYNNEISEKSEIFDDQFSVERPDGSNFTLKIRSTKLEDSAMYFCASQRRPTNEKLFFGSGTQLSVL.

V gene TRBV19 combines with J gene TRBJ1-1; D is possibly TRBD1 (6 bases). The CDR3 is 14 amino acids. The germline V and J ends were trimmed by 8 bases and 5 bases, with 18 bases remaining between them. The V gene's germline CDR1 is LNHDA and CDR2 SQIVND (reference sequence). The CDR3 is CASCFRGARTEAFF. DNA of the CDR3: TGTGCCAGTTGTTTCCGGGGGGCAAGGACTGAAGCTTTCTTT.

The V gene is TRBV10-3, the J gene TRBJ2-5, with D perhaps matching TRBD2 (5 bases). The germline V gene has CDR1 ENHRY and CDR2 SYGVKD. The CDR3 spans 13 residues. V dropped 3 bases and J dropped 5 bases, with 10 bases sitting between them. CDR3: CAISDRERETQYF. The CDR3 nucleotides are TGTGCCATCAGTGATAGGGAGCGGGAGACCCAGTACTTC.

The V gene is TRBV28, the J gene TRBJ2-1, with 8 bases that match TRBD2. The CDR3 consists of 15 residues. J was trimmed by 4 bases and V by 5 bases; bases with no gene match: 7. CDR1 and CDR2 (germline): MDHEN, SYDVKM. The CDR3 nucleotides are TGTGCCAGCAGTATACCACTAGCGGATTACAATGAGCAGTTCTTC. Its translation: CASSIPLADYNEQFF.

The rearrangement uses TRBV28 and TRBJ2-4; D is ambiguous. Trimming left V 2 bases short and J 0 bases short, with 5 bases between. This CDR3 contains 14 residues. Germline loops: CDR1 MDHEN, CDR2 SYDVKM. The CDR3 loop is CASSLELAKNIQYF. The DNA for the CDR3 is TGTGCCAGCAGTTTAGAGCTAGCCAAAAACATTCAGTACTTC.

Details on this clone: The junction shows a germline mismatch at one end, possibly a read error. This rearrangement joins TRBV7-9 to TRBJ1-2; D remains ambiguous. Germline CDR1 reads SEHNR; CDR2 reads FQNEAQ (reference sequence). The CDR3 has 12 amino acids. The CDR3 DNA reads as TGTTCCAGCAGCTTAGCAGCTTGGGGCTACACCTTC. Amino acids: CSSSLAAWGYTF.

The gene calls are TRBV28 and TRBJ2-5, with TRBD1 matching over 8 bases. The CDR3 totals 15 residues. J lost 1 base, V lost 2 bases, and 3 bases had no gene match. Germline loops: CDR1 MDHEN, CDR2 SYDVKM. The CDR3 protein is CASSLGTGIQETQYF. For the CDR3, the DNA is TGTGCCAGCAGTTTAGGGACAGGAATCCAAGAGACCCAGTACTTC.

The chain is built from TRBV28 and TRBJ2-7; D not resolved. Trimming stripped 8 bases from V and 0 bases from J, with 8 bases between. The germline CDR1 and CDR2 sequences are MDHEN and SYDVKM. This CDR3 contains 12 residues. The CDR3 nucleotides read TGTGCCAGCCTCTCCAGCTCCTACGAGCAGTACTTC. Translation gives CASLSSSYEQYF. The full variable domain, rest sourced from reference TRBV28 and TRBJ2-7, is DVKVTQSSRYLVKRTGEKVFLECVQDMDHENMFWYRQDPGLGLRLIYFSYDVKMKEKGDIPEGYSVSREKKERFSLILESASTNQTSMYLCASLSSSYEQYFGPGTRLTVT.

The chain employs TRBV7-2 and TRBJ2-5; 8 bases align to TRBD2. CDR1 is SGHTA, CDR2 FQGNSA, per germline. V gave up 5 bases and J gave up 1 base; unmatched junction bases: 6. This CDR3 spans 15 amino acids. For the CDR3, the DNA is TGTGCCAGCAGCCTAAACGGGAGGGTCCAAGAGACCCAGTACTTC. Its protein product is CASSLNGRVQETQYF.

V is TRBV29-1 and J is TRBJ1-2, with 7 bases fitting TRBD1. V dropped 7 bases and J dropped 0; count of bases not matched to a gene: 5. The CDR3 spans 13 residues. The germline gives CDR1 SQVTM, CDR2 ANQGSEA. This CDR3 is CSALTGANYGYTF. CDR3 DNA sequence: TGCAGCGCACTTACAGGGGCTAACTATGGCTACACCTTC.

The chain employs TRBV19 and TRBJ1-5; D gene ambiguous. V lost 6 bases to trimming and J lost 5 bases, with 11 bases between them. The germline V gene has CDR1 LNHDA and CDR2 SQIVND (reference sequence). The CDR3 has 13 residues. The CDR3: CASSRGRDQPQHF. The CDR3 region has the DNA TGTGCCAGTAGCCGAGGGAGGGATCAGCCCCAGCATTTT.

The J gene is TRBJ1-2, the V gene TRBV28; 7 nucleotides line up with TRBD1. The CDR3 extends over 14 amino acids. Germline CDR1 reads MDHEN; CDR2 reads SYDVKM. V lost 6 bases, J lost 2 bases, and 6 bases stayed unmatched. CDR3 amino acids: CASSYEGQNYGYTF. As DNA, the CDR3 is TGTGCCAGCAGCTACGAGGGACAGAACTATGGCTACACCTTC.

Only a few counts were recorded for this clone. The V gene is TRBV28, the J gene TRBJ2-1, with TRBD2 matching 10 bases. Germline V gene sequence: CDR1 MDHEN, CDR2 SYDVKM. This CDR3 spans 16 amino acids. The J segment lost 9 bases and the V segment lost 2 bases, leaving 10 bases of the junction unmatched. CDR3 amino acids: CASSLSGRAIGGEQFF. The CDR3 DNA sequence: TGTGCCAGCAGTTTAAGCGGGAGGGCCATAGGCGGTGAGCAGTTCTTC. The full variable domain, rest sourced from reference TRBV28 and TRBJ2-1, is DVKVTQSSRYLVKRTGEKVFLECVQDMDHENMFWYRQDPGLGLRLIYFSYDVKMKEKGDIPEGYSVSREKKERFSLILESASTNQTSMYLCASSLSGRAIGGEQFFGPGTRLTVL.

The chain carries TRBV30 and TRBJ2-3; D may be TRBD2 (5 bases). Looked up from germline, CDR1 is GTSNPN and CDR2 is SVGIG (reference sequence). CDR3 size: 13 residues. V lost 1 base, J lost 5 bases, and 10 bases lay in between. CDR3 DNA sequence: TGTGCCTGGAGTGCATCTAGCCAAGATACGCAGTATTTT. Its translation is CAWSASSQDTQYF.

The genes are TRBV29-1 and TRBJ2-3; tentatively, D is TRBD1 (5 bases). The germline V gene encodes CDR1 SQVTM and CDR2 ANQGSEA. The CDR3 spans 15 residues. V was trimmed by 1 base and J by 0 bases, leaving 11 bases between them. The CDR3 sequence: CSVEGGLPSTDTQYF. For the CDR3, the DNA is TGCAGCGTTGAAGGGGGCCTTCCTAGCACAGATACGCAGTATTTT.

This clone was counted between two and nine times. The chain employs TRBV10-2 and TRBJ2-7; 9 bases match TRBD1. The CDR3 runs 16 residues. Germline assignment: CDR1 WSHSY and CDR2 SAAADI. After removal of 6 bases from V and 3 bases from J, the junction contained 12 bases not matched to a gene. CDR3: CASREGSGQGIYEQYF. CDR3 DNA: TGCGCCAGCAGGGAAGGATCGGGACAGGGAATCTACGAGCAGTACTTC.

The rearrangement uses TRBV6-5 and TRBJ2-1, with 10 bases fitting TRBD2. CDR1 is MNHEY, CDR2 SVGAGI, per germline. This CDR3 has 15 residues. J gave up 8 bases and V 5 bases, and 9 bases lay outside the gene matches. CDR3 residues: CASSPQAGGIHEQFF. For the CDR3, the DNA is TGTGCCAGCAGTCCCCAAGCGGGGGGGATACATGAGCAGTTCTTC.

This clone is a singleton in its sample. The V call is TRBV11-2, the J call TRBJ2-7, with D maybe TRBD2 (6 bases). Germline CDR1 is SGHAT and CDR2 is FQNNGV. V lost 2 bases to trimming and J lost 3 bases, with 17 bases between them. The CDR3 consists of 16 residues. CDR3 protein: CASSLSGEARDYEQYF. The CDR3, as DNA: TGTGCCAGCAGCTTAAGTGGGGAGGCGAGGGACTACGAGCAGTACTTC. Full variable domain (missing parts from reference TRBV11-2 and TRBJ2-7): EAGVAQSPRYKIIEKRQSVAFWCNPISGHATLYWYQQILGQGPKLLIQFQNNGVVDDSQLPKDRFSAERLKGVDSTLKIQPAKLEDSAVYLCASSLSGEARDYEQYFGPGTRLTVT.